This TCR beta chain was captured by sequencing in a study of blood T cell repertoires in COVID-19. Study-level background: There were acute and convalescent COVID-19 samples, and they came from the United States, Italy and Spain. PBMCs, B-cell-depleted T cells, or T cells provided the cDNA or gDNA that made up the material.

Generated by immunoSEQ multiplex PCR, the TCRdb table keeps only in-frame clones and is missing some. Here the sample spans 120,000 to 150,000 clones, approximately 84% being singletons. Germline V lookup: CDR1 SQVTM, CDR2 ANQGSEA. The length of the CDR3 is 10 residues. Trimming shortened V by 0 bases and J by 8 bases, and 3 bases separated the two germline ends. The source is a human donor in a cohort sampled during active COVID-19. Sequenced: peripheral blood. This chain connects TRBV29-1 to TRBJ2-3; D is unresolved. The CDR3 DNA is TGCAGCGTTGAAGAGGCTACGCAGTATTTT. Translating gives CSVEEATQYF.